This T cell receptor beta chain was sequenced for a study of CD8+CD57+ T cells in acquired aplastic anemia. Study as a whole: Each DNA sample taken from sorted CD4+ and CD8+ cells came to approximately 3.2 ug on average. Study results and caveats: A significant difference in CD8+ Simpson's diversity between patients and controls was not found.

This clonotype was counted a few times. Its antigen is not identified. In germline, CDR1 is SQVTM, CDR2 ANQGSEA. The CDR3 totals 15 residues. Trimming left V 8 bases short and J 2 bases short, with 22 bases between. According to the study, genomic DNA was the template for TCR beta VDJ and CDR3 profiling. TCRdb reanalysed the reads using MiXCR and keeps one entry per CDR3 protein. Here the sample spans 180,000 or so distinct CDR3 sequences, less than 50% being singletons. All sequencing subjects had displayed CD8+CD57+ cell expansion on flow cytometry. The source is a human donor with aplastic anemia. This chain links TRBV29-1 with TRBJ2-7; possibly TRBD2 for D (5 bases). What was sequenced was sorted CD4+, CD8+, or CD8+CD57+ T cells (not recorded which) from PBMCs. As DNA, the CDR3 is TGCAGCTCGATGATAGCTAAAGGAGGAACCTACGAGCAGTACTTC. It translates to CSSMIAKGGTYEQYF.